This T cell receptor (beta chain) emerged from a study of T cells in Graves' hyperthyroidism and ophthalmopathy. CDR1 and CDR2 (germline): SGHAT, FQNNGV. The CDR3 runs 14 residues. Trimming took 8 bases from V and 3 from J, leaving 15 bases between them. Researchers defined stable Graves' hyperthyroidism as no ophthalmopathy progression within 18 months. Uncontrolled infection, other autoimmune disease, pregnancy or lactation led to exclusion. PBMCs came from about 10 ml fresh peripheral blood. Study-wide points: Researchers report that a 13 V-J model separated ophthalmopathy from stable hyperthyroidism.

This clonotype was seen only a few times. Its antigen is not identified. The investigators amplified TCR beta CDR3 regions from RNA transcripts. HTBI primers were employed in a first-round RT-PCR of the TCR CDR3. One entry per CDR3 protein results from TCRdb running MiXCR on the multiplex PCR reads. This table has about 690,000 distinct CDR3 sequences, approximately 15% appearing once. This TCR came from a man aged 50 to 59 with Graves' hyperthyroidism. The chain has TRBV11-2 and TRBJ2-3, with D uncertain. Sequencing input: blood. CDR3 amino acids: CASGRRWETDTQYF. In DNA, the CDR3 is TGTGCCAGCGGCCGGCGCTGGGAAACAGATACGCAGTATTTT.